The 3 T cell receptor beta chains reported below all come from one sample, sequenced in a study of blood T cell repertoires in COVID-19. TCRdb's copy holds only in-frame clones and misses some; the assay was immunoSEQ multiplex PCR. The sample lists about 190,000 clones; around 80% were seen once. The specimen was peripheral blood. The receptors shown here come from a woman in her 50s with acute or convalescent COVID-19.

This clone was seen only once. This chain uses TRBV5-6 with TRBJ2-1; TRBD1 aligns across 9 bases. Germline CDR1 SGHDT, CDR2 YYEEEE. The trim removed 4 bases at V and 8 bases at J, leaving 1 base unmatched. The CDR3 has 12 residues. This CDR3 reads CASSRTGDEQFF. The CDR3 coding sequence is TGTGCCAGCAGCCGGACAGGGGATGAGCAGTTCTTC.

The chain employs TRBV5-1 and TRBJ1-2; 7 bases align to TRBD1. V trimming: 4 bases; J trimming: 2 bases; junction bases outside the gene matches: 11. This CDR3 has 16 residues. The germline V gene encodes CDR1 SGHRS and CDR2 YFSETQ. CDR3 sequence (DNA): TGCGCCAGCAGCCCAAGTAATCCGGGACAGAACTATGGCTACACCTTC. Translation: CASSPSNPGQNYGYTF.

The gene calls are TRBV9 and TRBJ1-4; unclear D gene. V was trimmed by 4 bases and J by 8 bases, leaving 15 bases between them. The V gene's germline CDR1 is SGDLS and CDR2 YYNGEE. The length of the CDR3 is 14 residues. CDR3 region: CASSTHPAGEKLFF. For the CDR3, the DNA is TGTGCCAGCAGCACCCACCCGGCGGGCGAAAAACTGTTTTTT.